This T cell receptor (beta chain) was obtained from a study of cytomegalovirus exposure and HLA in healthy donors (TCRdb year 2017). As for the study more broadly: An earlier analysis of about 560 of the donors reported 276 Gb of sequence data and 117 million unique TCR beta sequences obtained from some 170 million T cells. To study patterns of TCR occurrence, a later analysis re-analyzed previously published TCR beta repertoires from several hundred donors and added high-resolution HLA genotyping. All discovery cohort repertoires had been generated using a single sequencing platform. The number of donors typed differed by locus, with about 629-630 for A, B, C, DRB1 and DQB1, over 500 for DQA1, some 570 for DPA1, and roughly 450 for DPB1. Rather than using new phenotypic data, the later analysis identified candidate immune exposures from TCR beta sequences and from how often those sequences occurred across donors. Because of strong linkage in the cohort, roughly five DR-DQ haplotypes were treated as single units for association and clustering. To predict cytomegalovirus infection status, the study combined high-throughput TCR immunosequencing, statistical association of individual TCRs with disease status, and machine learning. Among about 370 genotyped donors of the cohort, an average of approximately 220,000 unique TCR beta nucleotide sequences was sequenced per donor, of which 15% to 20% were non-productive. HLA typing covered class I and class II loci at four-digit resolution. A later genetic analysis took genome-wide SNP genotypes for 398 of the 666 donors and used that subset as a discovery cohort. To decide whether each TCR beta V gene segment behaved as functional or pseudogenic, an earlier analysis of 587 of the donors relied on high-throughput TCR beta sequencing. Of the roughly 400 genotyped donors, approximately 80% fell in the genetic ancestry cluster associated with self-reported Caucasian donors. Besides the first cohort of 500 to 700 subjects, a separate validation cohort made up of over 95 different subjects was used. Using immunosequencing, the study profiled T cell repertoires from roughly 650 subjects and related those repertoires to cytomegalovirus serostatus. The aim of the study was to test whether cataloging public T cell receptors could identify signatures of past pathogen exposure. An early release that covered about 600 HLA-typed donors contained 300 to 350 gigabases of sequencing data and 65 million to 100 million unique TCR sequences. Donor age, sex, ethnicity and CMV serostatus were compiled together with the repertoire data.

The CDR3, from cysteine to phenylalanine, totals 15 residues. Just CDR3 DNA is preserved here, 45 bases in frame from base 1. Taken from the germline V gene, the CDR1 and CDR2 loops are SGHRS and YFSETQ. Germline trimming amounts to 4 bases on V and 5 bases on J, with 7 as the count of junction bases outside the gene matches. The library was obtained by the immunoSEQ multiplex PCR assay. A mixture of 60 forward primers for TCR Vbeta segments and 13 reverse primers for TCR Jbeta segments was used in the multiplex PCR. A multiplex PCR assay on genomic DNA amplified the CDR3 region of rearranged TCR beta genes. The Illumina HiSeq System was used to sequence the amplified TCR beta libraries as 87-base-pair reads. On the study's bioinformatics: Across the 600 to 700 repertoires, a later analysis counted approximately 75 million unique TCR beta chains, approximately 10 million of which were shared by at least two donors. Raw reads were error-corrected and collapsed into unique sequences with a nearest-neighbor algorithm that merged closely related sequences to remove PCR and sequencing errors. Alignment of CDR3 sequences to IMGT reference sequences was used to assign V, D and J gene segments. For a sequence to be retained, a match of at least six nucleotides was required to both a V gene segment and a J gene segment. A rearrangement was called productive if the CDR3 had no stop codons and remained in frame with V and J, and every other rearrangement was called non-productive. CDR3 was defined according to IMGT convention as the region running from the second conserved V-encoded cysteine to the conserved J-encoded phenylalanine. In an earlier analysis of 500 to 650 of the donors, sequences lacking an unambiguous match to a single V gene segment were excluded. An earlier analysis of under 750 of the donors called V segments functional above 56.7% productive rearrangements and segregating when the between-donor standard deviation exceeded 5%. A statistical classification framework was built to diagnose cytomegalovirus status from the catalog of TCR beta chain sequences. A later analysis assigned V and J genes by comparing TCR nucleotide sequences with IMGT/GENE-DB human TR gene sequences. In a later analysis, CDR3 sequences and most-parsimonious VDJ recombination scenarios were assigned using the TCRdist pipeline. In a later analysis, each TCR beta chain was defined by its CDR3 amino acid sequence together with its V-gene family, and reads lacking a unique V-gene family were excluded. In a later analysis, 450 to 600 highly shared, low-generation-probability nucleotide sequences were removed to address suspected cross-contamination and a sequencing artifact. For each public chain, a later analysis derived a clonal expansion index from normalized ranks of inferred template counts within each repertoire. In a later analysis, generation probabilities were computed using a VDJ recombination model fitted to out-of-frame rearrangements, and the results were checked against IGoR. A later analysis scored TCR-TCR, TCR-HLA and TCR-CMV co-occurrence with hypergeometric tests, applying a repertoire-size bias correction to TCR pairs. To estimate false discovery rates, a later analysis permuted the HLA or CMV assignments 20 times. In a later analysis, co-occurring TCRs were grouped using DBSCAN, with TCRdist sequence similarity added in when clustering inside HLA-allele-positive subsets. Repertoires with fewer than 30,000 or more than 120,000 public chains were left out of co-occurrence clustering, as were five repertoires with anomalous nucleotide sharing. TCRdb provides this immuneACCESS table in a form limited to in-frame rearrangements. Some clones are lacking; in checked studies, under half of them reflect an unresolved V gene, and why the rest are absent is not known. The D gene and trimming were derived from the DNA, and the V and J assignments and clone size from that table. The sample table lists fewer than 250,000 clones, around 83% of them with a count of one. The top ten clonotypes cover roughly a tenth of the sample.

The cohort was made up of about 610 healthy bone marrow donors. At the time of sampling, every cohort member was nominally healthy, though immune exposures that went unrecorded were likely present. The donor tested CMV seropositive and was one of the 289 seropositive cohort members. A peripheral blood sample was provided by each donor, and peripheral blood mononuclear cells were used for TCR beta sequencing. The Qiagen DNeasy Blood Extraction Kit was used to extract genomic DNA from the blood cell samples. A word on this clone: What this receptor recognizes is not known. It has no much larger one-base neighbor in the sample; base qualities were not kept.

Broad study findings and their caveats: A later analysis found that HLA-associated TCR beta chains were more clonally expanded and had lower generation probabilities than equally common non-associated chains. In an earlier analysis of some 500 of the donors, most TCR beta V segments appeared in productive rearrangements about 87% or about 30% of the time, broadly matching IMGT annotations. Assigning TCR associations to individual alleles was difficult when HLA alleles, especially DR and DQ, strongly co-occurred. The presence/absence analyses assumed that sequencing depth was roughly uniform across donors, and that assumption may not be true. A later genetic analysis associated a missense DCLRE1C variant with V-gene and J-gene trimming of TCR beta chains, and an independent cohort replicated the association. According to a later analysis, parvovirus B19, influenza, CMV and Epstein-Barr virus appeared linked to several top co-occurrence clusters. Across donors, most TCR sequences were observed very rarely, whereas some public TCRs were present in many individuals. Some IMGT-functional V segments, including TRBV6-2 and TRBV6-3, could not be told apart with the 87-base-pair reads, so those segments were excluded. Because counts were too low, more than 15 rarely observed V segments, including chromosome 9 orphons, were excluded from the earlier analysis of several hundred of the donors. A group of highly shared sequence variants was considered likely to be a technical artifact of the sequencing pipeline. A total of about 180 TCR beta chains were listed by the study as associated with cytomegalovirus. A few of the identified cytomegalovirus-associated TCR beta chains were confirmed in vitro to be specific for cytomegalovirus antigens. At a false discovery rate of 0.05, a later analysis linked approximately 18,000 TCR beta sequences to specific HLA alleles. A later analysis found that TCR association rates varied across HLA loci, with DRB1 alleles showing the most associated TCRs and HLA-C alleles the fewest. In a later analysis, most CMV-associated TCR beta chains were found to appear HLA-restricted, with HLA associations seemingly driven largely by CMV exposure. A later genetic analysis reported fewer N-insertions in productive TCRs among donors in an Asian-associated ancestry cluster than the roughly 620-donor mean. The classifier was reported to diagnose cytomegalovirus status with high specificity and sensitivity in both the original and validation cohorts. Correlated functional status among segregating V segments might be attributable to linkage disequilibrium, but an unknown experimental factor could not be ruled out. Because HLA typing was unavailable for some donors at each locus, only the typed subset was used in association tests. In this cohort, only TCR beta chains were sequenced, and detectable features were limited by the absence of alpha or paired-chain data. A further reported finding was that TCR beta sequences accurately predicted the HLA-A and HLA-B alleles for most subjects in the first cohort. Immune exposure information for the cohort was limited to CMV serostatus. The authors suggested that the approach could potentially be generalized to other disease states and immunological phenotypes.

What was sequenced was PBMCs. The sequence derives from a woman between 45 and 60 years old in good health and CMV-seropositive. This sequence uses TRBV5-1 and TRBJ2-1, with 9 bases matching TRBD1. The DNA sequence reads TGCGCCAGCAGCCACCGGGACAGGGTCAACAATGAGCAGTTCTTC. Its translation is CASSHRDRVNNEQFF.